The 7 T cell receptor beta chains below come from one sample, sequenced in a study of naive and memory T cell subsets. An oligonucleotide containing a UMI was ligated to the 3' end of TCR cDNA. Amplification of ligated cDNA took four PCR rounds with SP2 and nested alpha and beta constant primers. One entry per CDR3 protein, called by TCRdb with MiXCR from the 5' RACE reads. The sample records 58,000 or so distinct CDR3 sequences, under 10% being singletons. The source is a female donor in good health.

This clonotype was counted a few times. V and J are TRBV11-2 and TRBJ2-3, with 8 bases matching TRBD2. With 5 bases clipped from V and 2 bases from J, the junction kept 15 bases outside the gene matches. The CDR3 extends over 18 amino acids. CDR1 and CDR2 from the germline V gene are SGHAT and FQNNGV. CDR3 region: CASSPTRGAGATTDTQYF. The CDR3 DNA is TGTGCCAGCAGCCCTACTCGTGGAGCGGGGGCGACCACAGATACGCAGTATTTT. The full variable domain, completed using reference TRBV11-2 and TRBJ2-3, is EAGVAQSPRYKIIEKRQSVAFWCNPISGHATLYWYQQILGQGPKLLIQFQNNGVVDDSQLPKDRFSAERLKGVDSTLKIQPAKLEDSAVYLCASSPTRGAGATTDTQYFGPGTRLTVL.

The chain couples TRBV29-1 to TRBJ2-7; tentatively, D is TRBD1 (5 bases). The CDR3 loop spans 13 amino acids. Trimming stripped 1 base from V and 6 bases from J, with 13 bases between. CDR1 and CDR2 (germline): SQVTM, ANQGSEA. The CDR3 loop reads CSVEGPGLGEQYF. The CDR3 nucleotides are TGCAGCGTTGAAGGCCCAGGGCTCGGCGAGCAGTACTTC.

This clonotype was counted a few times. The rearrangement joins TRBV28 to TRBJ1-3, with 7 bases matching TRBD1. Germline assignment: CDR1 MDHEN and CDR2 SYDVKM. V lost 6 bases to trimming and J lost 4 bases; unmatched junction nucleotides: 6. The CDR3 sequence is 14 residues long. The CDR3 bases are TGTGCCAGCAGACCGGGACAGATGGGAAACACCATATATTTT. Protein sequence: CASRPGQMGNTIYF.

This sequence joins TRBV14 and TRBJ2-1; 16 nucleotides line up with TRBD2. The CDR3 is 18 residues long. Germline-derived CDR1 and CDR2 are SGHDN and FVKESK. The ends lost 0 bases at V and 8 bases at J; junction bases unmatched: 7. CDR3 loop: CASSQEGLAGGLRDEQFF. The DNA for the CDR3 is TGTGCCAGCAGCCAAGAGGGACTAGCGGGGGGGCTCAGGGATGAGCAGTTCTTC. The whole variable domain, remainder taken from reference TRBV14 and TRBJ2-1, is EAGVTQFPSHSVIEKGQTVTLRCDPISGHDNLYWYRRVMGKEIKFLLHFVKESKQDESGMPNNRFLAERTGGTYSTLKVQPAELEDSGVYFCASSQEGLAGGLRDEQFFGPGTRLTVL.

This clonotype was detected a few times. The rearrangement uses TRBV20-1 and TRBJ1-6; no reliable D call. Germline CDR1 is DFQATT and CDR2 is SNEGSKA (reference sequence). The CDR3 spans 12 residues. V gave up 5 bases and J gave up 4 bases, with 6 bases separating them. CDR3 sequence reads: CSALSYNSPLHF. CDR3 sequence (DNA): TGCAGTGCTCTATCTTATAATTCACCCCTCCACTTT.

The sample holds a few counts of this clonotype. The chain uses TRBV3-1 and TRBJ1-1; a possible D gene is TRBD1 (5 bases). The CDR3 is 12 residues long. Germline CDR1 LGHDT, CDR2 YNNKEL (reference sequence). Trimming left V 3 bases short and J 10 bases short, with 12 bases between. The CDR3 loop reads CASSHPGLGAFF. The DNA for the CDR3 is TGTGCCAGCAGCCATCCGGGACTCGGAGCTTTCTTT.

The chain recombines TRBV6-2 or TRBV6-3 with TRBJ2-3, with TRBD1 identical over 7 bases. This CDR3 has 14 residues. The germline gives CDR1 MNHEY, CDR2 SVGEGT. Trimming removed 6 bases from V and 6 bases from J; junction bases left unmatched: 9. The CDR3 protein is CASSRDSTLDTQYF. Here the CDR3 DNA reads TGTGCCAGCAGCCGGGACAGTACCCTTGATACGCAGTATTTT.